The 9 T cell receptor beta chains listed next were all sequenced from one sample in a study of blood T cell repertoires in COVID-19. The assay was immunoSEQ multiplex PCR, and TCRdb's table has in-frame clones only and misses some. This sample carries approximately 310,000 clones, about nine tenths of them seen once, and the ten largest clones take 1%. The specimen sequenced was peripheral blood. The receptors derive from a man in his forties or fifties with active or convalescent COVID-19.

The genes are TRBV18 and TRBJ1-2, with 11 bases identical to TRBD1. V shed 1 base and J 5 bases; nucleotides not matched to a gene: 6. CDR3 length: 16 amino acids. The germline gives CDR1 KGHSH, CDR2 LQKENI. The CDR3 sequence: CASSPRGQGAGYGYTF. In nucleotides, the CDR3 is TGTGCCAGCTCACCACGCGGACAGGGGGCAGGGTATGGCTACACCTTC.

The chain employs TRBV4-1 and TRBJ2-2; maybe TRBD2 (6 bases). CDR3 size: 14 residues. V was shortened by 4 bases and J by 6 bases, with 12 bases between the two germline ends. Germline V lookup: CDR1 MGHRA, CDR2 YSYEKL. CDR3 sequence: CASSPRRVAGELFF. CDR3 in DNA: TGCGCCAGCAGCCCCCGGAGGGTGGCCGGGGAGCTGTTTTTT.

The rearrangement joins TRBV6-5 to TRBJ2-7; tentatively, D is TRBD1 (6 bases). The germline V gene has CDR1 MNHEY and CDR2 SVGAGI. V was trimmed by 0 bases and J by 0 bases, leaving 12 bases between them. The CDR3 is 16 amino acids. This CDR3 reads CASSYSGQGPSYEQYF. CDR3 bases: TGTGCCAGCAGTTACTCGGGGCAGGGGCCCTCCTACGAGCAGTACTTC.

This clone was seen a few times. V is TRBV19 and J is TRBJ2-1; TRBD2 matches at 8 bases. Germline-derived CDR1 and CDR2 are LNHDA and SQIVND (reference sequence). The junction had 13 bases not matched to a gene; V was cut back by 7 bases and J by 2 bases. The CDR3 covers 17 residues. For the CDR3, the DNA is TGTGCCAGTAAGGGGCAGGGCCCGGGACTAGCCTACAATGAGCAGTTCTTC. Protein product: CASKGQGPGLAYNEQFF.

J is TRBJ2-5 and V is TRBV18, with a weak D call TRBD1 (6 bases). The CDR3 consists of 14 residues. With 0 bases removed from V and 2 bases from J, the gap between germline ends came to 7 bases. Germline V lookup: CDR1 KGHSH, CDR2 LQKENI. CDR3 DNA: TGTGCCAGCTCACCACCGAGGGGGCAAGAGACCCAGTACTTC. The encoded protein is CASSPPRGQETQYF.

This clone was recorded a few times. V is TRBV29-1 and J is TRBJ1-2, with 8 bases aligning to TRBD1. V lost 5 bases to trimming and J lost 3 bases; unmatched junction nucleotides: 2. The CDR3 contains 12 residues. Germline assignment: CDR1 SQVTM and CDR2 ANQGSEA. CDR3 sequence (DNA): TGCAGCGTTCAGGGGGCGGACTATGGCTACACCTTC. It specifies CSVQGADYGYTF.

The J gene is TRBJ2-7, the V gene TRBV5-1; 12 nucleotides agree with TRBD1. The CDR3 contains 15 residues. Germline-derived CDR1 and CDR2 are SGHRS and YFSETQ. After removal of 4 bases from V and 2 bases from J, the junction contained 4 bases not matched to a gene. The CDR3 loop is CASSAGQGAAYEQYF. The CDR3 DNA follows: TGCGCCAGCAGCGCGGGACAGGGGGCGGCCTACGAGCAGTACTTC.

V gene TRBV7-8 combines with J gene TRBJ2-1; a possible D gene is TRBD1 (5 bases). Germline CDR1 is SGHVS and CDR2 is FQNEAQ. CDR3 length: 16 amino acids. Trimming stripped 2 bases from V and 2 bases from J, with 13 bases between. This chain's CDR3 is CASSLSGRETYNEQFF. The DNA of the CDR3 is TGTGCCAGCAGCTTATCGGGCAGGGAAACCTACAATGAGCAGTTCTTC.

The chain carries TRBV7-3 and TRBJ2-3, with TRBD2 matching 10 bases. Germline V gives CDR1 SGHTA, CDR2 FQGTGA. After removal of 4 bases from V and 3 bases from J, the junction contained 4 bases not matched to a gene. CDR3 length: 15 residues. CDR3 in amino acids: CASSSGTSETDTQYF. The CDR3 DNA sequence: TGTGCCAGCAGCTCCGGGACTAGCGAGACAGATACGCAGTATTTT. Variable domain in full (rest from reference TRBV7-3 and TRBJ2-3): GAGVSQTPSNKVTEKGKYVELRCDPISGHTALYWYRQSLGQGPEFLIYFQGTGAADDSGLPNDRFFAVRPEGSVSTLKIQRTERGDSAVYLCASSSGTSETDTQYFGPGTRLTVL.